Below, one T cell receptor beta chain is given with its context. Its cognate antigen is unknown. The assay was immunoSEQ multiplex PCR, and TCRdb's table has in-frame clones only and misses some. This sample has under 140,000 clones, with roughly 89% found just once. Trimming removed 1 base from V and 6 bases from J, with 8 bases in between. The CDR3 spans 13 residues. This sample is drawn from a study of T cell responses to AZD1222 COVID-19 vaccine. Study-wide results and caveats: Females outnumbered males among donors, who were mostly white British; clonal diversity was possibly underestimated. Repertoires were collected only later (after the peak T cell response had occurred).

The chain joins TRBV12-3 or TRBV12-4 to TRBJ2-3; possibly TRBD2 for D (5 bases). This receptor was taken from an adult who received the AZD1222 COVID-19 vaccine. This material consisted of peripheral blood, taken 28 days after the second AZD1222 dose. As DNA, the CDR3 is TGTGCCAGCAGTTTAGGGGAGTCGGATACGCAGTATTTT. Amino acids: CASSLGESDTQYF.